One and the same sample provided the 17 T cell receptor beta chains below, sequenced in a study of human T cells and chemical hapten exposure. TCRdb passed the RACE reads through MiXCR, listing each CDR3 protein once. Of fewer than 350,000 distinct CDR3 sequences detected, about 7.7% appear once; the ten largest clones hold around 1.2%. Time point noted: pre-sensitization, week 0. Documented treatment: therapeutic diphenylcyclopropenone sensitization with weekly scalp DPC. The sample in question was whole blood, obtained in connection with sensitization to the hapten diphenylcyclopropenone (DPC). Every receptor here comes from a man aged 18 to 29 with alopecia areata. Some clones in this sample may be carry-over from other donors' samples.

This clonotype turned up a few times. The chain combines TRBV6-2 or TRBV6-3 with TRBJ1-5; TRBD1 aligns across 9 bases. Germline loops: CDR1 MNHEY, CDR2 SVGEGT. The V and J ends lost 0 bases and 2 bases, in that order; junction bases with no gene match: 5. CDR3 length: 17 residues. As DNA, the CDR3 is TGTGCCAGCAGTTACTCCCGTACAGGGGGCGGCAATCAGCCCCAGCATTTT. Its protein is CASSYSRTGGGNQPQHF.

The chain uses TRBV29-1 and TRBJ1-1; unclear D gene. Germline values: CDR1 SQVTM, CDR2 ANQGSEA. Trimming cost V 7 bases and J 8 bases, with 11 bases left between them. The CDR3 spans 10 residues. The CDR3 nucleotides read TGCAGCGCGGATACACGAGAAGCTTTCTTT. This encodes CSADTREAFF.

This clonotype occurred a few times. The CDR3 loop reads CSAQTDSYNEQFF. The CDR3 coding sequence is TGCAGTGCCCAGACAGACTCCTACAATGAGCAGTTCTTC. The rearrangement links TRBV20-1 to TRBJ2-1, with D possibly matching TRBD1 (5 bases). The CDR3 runs to 13 residues. Trimming took off 6 bases at V and 0 bases at J, with 9 bases between the two ends. Germline V gene sequence: CDR1 DFQATT, CDR2 SNEGSKA (reference sequence).

The chain has TRBV6-5 and TRBJ2-3; perhaps TRBD2 as D (5 bases). The CDR3 is made up of 17 amino acids. Trimming pared 0 bases from V and 4 bases from J, leaving 17 bases between. Per germline, CDR1 MNHEY and CDR2 SVGAGI. The CDR3 DNA reads as TGTGCCAGCAGTTACTCGGGGAGCGGTAGTTTCCCAGATACGCAGTATTTT. Translated, it gives CASSYSGSGSFPDTQYF.

This clonotype was detected a few times. The V gene is TRBV28, the J gene TRBJ2-6; TRBD1 matches at 9 bases. The CDR3 consists of 15 residues. From germline, CDR1 is MDHEN and CDR2 SYDVKM. Trimming took 7 bases from V and 3 from J; bases not matched to a gene: 4. The CDR3 DNA sequence: TGTGCCAGCACTACAGGGGGCCGTGGGGCCAACGTCCTGACTTTC. Translation: CASTTGGRGANVLTF.

This chain links TRBV7-8 with TRBJ2-7, with D possibly matching TRBD1 (6 bases). V was trimmed by 2 bases and J by 5 bases, leaving 16 bases between them. Germline values: CDR1 SGHVS, CDR2 FQNEAQ. This CDR3 region has 15 residues. DNA for the CDR3: TGTGCCAGCAGCTTAACCGCCAGGGGAAACCACGAGCAGTACTTC. It is translated as CASSLTARGNHEQYF.

V is TRBV4-3 and J is TRBJ1-1, with 7 bases matching TRBD1. The V gene's germline CDR1 is LGHNA and CDR2 YSLEER. The CDR3 consists of 17 residues. Unmatched junction bases numbered 7, after V lost 0 bases and J lost 0 bases. Here the CDR3 DNA reads TGCGCCAGCAGCCAAGATCCCCAGGGGGGACTGAACACTGAAGCTTTCTTT. Its translation: CASSQDPQGGLNTEAFF.

This clonotype occurred a few times. V gene TRBV7-2 combines with J gene TRBJ2-3, with 8 bases that match TRBD2. The CDR3 has 15 amino acids. The junction had 10 bases not matched to a gene; V was cut back by 5 bases and J by 6 bases. Germline lookup yields CDR1 SGHTA and CDR2 FQGNSA. DNA of the CDR3: TGTGCCAGCAGCCGAGCGGGGGCCTCCTGGGATACGCAGTATTTT. Its protein product is CASSRAGASWDTQYF.

This clonotype was counted at least ten times. V is TRBV7-8 and J is TRBJ1-1; D might be TRBD1 (6 bases). Trimming left V 4 bases short and J 10 bases short, with 22 bases between. The germline CDR1 and CDR2 sequences are SGHVS and FQNEAQ. CDR3 length: 15 amino acids. In DNA form, the CDR3 reads TGTGCCAGCAGCTCGCCAGGGGCTAGGTACGTTGGAGCTTTCTTT. Its translation is CASSSPGARYVGAFF.

The J gene is TRBJ1-4, the V gene TRBV5-5, with a tentative D call TRBD1 (5 bases). CDR3 length: 15 amino acids. V lost 2 bases and J 0 bases, leaving 8 bases between the germline ends. From germline, CDR1 is SGHKS and CDR2 YYEKEE (reference sequence). DNA of the CDR3: TGTGCCAGCAGCTTACAGGCCGCAACTAATGAAAAACTGTTTTTT. This sequence encodes CASSLQAATNEKLFF.

The chain employs TRBV10-3 and TRBJ2-7, with 7 bases aligning to TRBD2. V lost 6 bases to trimming and J lost 2 bases; unmatched junction nucleotides: 7. The CDR3 spans 14 residues. Germline V CDR1 and CDR2: ENHRY, SYGVKD. CDR3 protein: CAISPGAGAYEQYF. As DNA, the CDR3 is TGTGCCATCAGCCCCGGGGCGGGGGCCTACGAGCAGTACTTC.

This clonotype was observed a handful of times. The CDR3 here is CASSLGQVNGYTF. The CDR3 DNA follows: TGTGCCAGCAGCTTGGGGCAGGTCAATGGCTACACCTTC. V is TRBV7-9 and J is TRBJ1-2, with D possibly matching TRBD1 (5 bases). The CDR3 totals 13 residues. Germline V gene sequence: CDR1 SEHNR, CDR2 FQNEAQ (reference sequence). V lost 3 bases, J lost 6 bases, and 11 bases lay in between.

At least ten counts were recorded for this clonotype. The chain joins TRBV7-3 to TRBJ1-1, with 10 bases that match TRBD1. After removal of 3 bases from V and 7 bases from J, the junction contained 11 bases not matched to a gene. In germline, CDR1 is SGHTA, CDR2 FQGTGA. The CDR3 covers 16 residues. The CDR3 here is CASSLTRTGGINEAFF. DNA of the CDR3: TGTGCCAGCAGCTTGACCCGGACAGGGGGTATTAATGAAGCTTTCTTT.

The J gene is TRBJ2-7, the V gene TRBV6-2 or TRBV6-3; tentatively, D is TRBD2 (6 bases). Germline CDR1 MNHEY, CDR2 SVGEGT. The CDR3 length is 15 residues. The V end was cut by 2 bases, the J end by 3 bases, with 14 bases between. CDR3 amino acids: CASSYPWDSDYEQYF. As DNA, the CDR3 is TGTGCCAGCAGTTACCCCTGGGACTCAGACTACGAGCAGTACTTC.

The gene calls are TRBV5-1 and TRBJ2-7, with 9 nucleotides matching TRBD1. This CDR3 comprises 15 residues. Trimming removed 6 bases from V and 2 bases from J; junction bases left unmatched: 9. The germline CDR1 and CDR2 sequences are SGHRS and YFSETQ. The CDR3 sequence is CASNTGTGTTYEQYF. CDR3 nucleotide sequence: TGCGCCAGCAATACTGGGACAGGGACGACCTACGAGCAGTACTTC.

This clonotype has a count of ten or more. This sequence joins TRBV28 and TRBJ2-3, with a possible D match to TRBD1 (7 bases). Per germline, CDR1 MDHEN and CDR2 SYDVKM. The V gene lost 6 bases and the J gene lost 3 bases, with 19 bases spanning the gap. The CDR3 spans 16 residues. CDR3 region: CASRPQGGAATDTQYF. The CDR3 coding sequence is TGTGCCAGCAGACCTCAGGGGGGTGCTGCAACAGATACGCAGTATTTT.

The chain carries TRBV4-1 and TRBJ1-5, with D perhaps matching TRBD1 (5 bases). The ends were cut back, 0 bases at V and 2 bases at J, with 8 bases in the middle. The CDR3 sequence is 15 residues long. The germline gives CDR1 MGHRA, CDR2 YSYEKL. The CDR3 sequence: CASSQDGAGNQPQHF. In nucleotides, the CDR3 is TGCGCCAGCAGCCAAGATGGGGCGGGCAATCAGCCCCAGCATTTT.